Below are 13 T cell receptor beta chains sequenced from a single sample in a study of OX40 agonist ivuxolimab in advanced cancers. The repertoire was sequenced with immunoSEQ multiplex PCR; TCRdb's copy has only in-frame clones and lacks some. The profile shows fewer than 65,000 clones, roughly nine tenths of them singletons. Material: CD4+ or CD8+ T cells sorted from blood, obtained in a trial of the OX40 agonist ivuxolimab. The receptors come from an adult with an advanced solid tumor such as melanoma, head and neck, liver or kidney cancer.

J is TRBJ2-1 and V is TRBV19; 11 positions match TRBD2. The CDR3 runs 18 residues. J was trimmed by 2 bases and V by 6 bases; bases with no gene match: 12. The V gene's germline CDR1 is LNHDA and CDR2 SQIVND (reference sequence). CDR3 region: CASRRTSGPIHTYNEQFF. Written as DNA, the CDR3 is TGTGCCAGTAGACGGACTAGCGGGCCCATTCACACCTACAATGAGCAGTTCTTC.

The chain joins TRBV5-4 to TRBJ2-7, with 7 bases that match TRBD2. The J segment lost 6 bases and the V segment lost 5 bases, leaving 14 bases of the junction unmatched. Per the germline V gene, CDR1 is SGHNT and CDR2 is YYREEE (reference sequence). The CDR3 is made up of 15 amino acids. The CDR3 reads CASSGGGTSASEQYF. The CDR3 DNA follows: TGTGCCAGCAGTGGGGGGGGGACTTCGGCCTCCGAGCAGTACTTC.

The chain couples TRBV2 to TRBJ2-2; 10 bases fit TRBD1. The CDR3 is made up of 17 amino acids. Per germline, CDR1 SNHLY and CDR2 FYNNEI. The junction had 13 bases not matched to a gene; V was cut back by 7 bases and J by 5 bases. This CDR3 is CASIGTGDRRRTGELFF. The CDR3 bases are TGTGCCAGCATCGGGACAGGGGATCGTCGGAGGACCGGGGAGCTGTTTTTT.

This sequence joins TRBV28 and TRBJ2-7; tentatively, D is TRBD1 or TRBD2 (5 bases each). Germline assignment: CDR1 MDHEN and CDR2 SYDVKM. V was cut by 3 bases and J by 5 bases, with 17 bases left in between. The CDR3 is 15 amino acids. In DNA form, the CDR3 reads TGTGCCAGCAGTTTTAGGGCAGGGAGTAGGGACGAGCAGTACTTC. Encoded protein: CASSFRAGSRDEQYF.

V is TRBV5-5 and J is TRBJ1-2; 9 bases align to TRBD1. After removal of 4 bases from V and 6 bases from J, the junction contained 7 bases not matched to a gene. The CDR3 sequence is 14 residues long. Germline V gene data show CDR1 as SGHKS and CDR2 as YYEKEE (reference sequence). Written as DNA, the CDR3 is TGTGCCAGCAGCCGATCGGACAGGGGAGATGGCTACACCTTC. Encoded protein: CASSRSDRGDGYTF.

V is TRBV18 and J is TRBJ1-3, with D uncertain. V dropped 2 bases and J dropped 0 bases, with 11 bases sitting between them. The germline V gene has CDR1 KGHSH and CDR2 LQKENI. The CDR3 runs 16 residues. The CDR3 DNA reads TGTGCCAGCTCACCATCGAACTTCCTCTCTGGAAACACCATATATTTT. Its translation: CASSPSNFLSGNTIYF.

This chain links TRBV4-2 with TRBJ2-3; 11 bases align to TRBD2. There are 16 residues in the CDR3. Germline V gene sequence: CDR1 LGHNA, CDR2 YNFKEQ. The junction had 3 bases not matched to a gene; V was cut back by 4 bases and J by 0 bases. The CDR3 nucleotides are TGTGCCAGCAGCCGGGGACTAGCGGACAGCACAGATACGCAGTATTTT. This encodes CASSRGLADSTDTQYF.

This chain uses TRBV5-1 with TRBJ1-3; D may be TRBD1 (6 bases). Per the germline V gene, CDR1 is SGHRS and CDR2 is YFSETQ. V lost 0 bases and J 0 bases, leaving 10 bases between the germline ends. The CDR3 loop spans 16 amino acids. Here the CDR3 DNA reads TGCGCCAGCAGCTTGGAGTACAGGGTCTCTGGAAACACCATATATTTT. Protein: CASSLEYRVSGNTIYF.

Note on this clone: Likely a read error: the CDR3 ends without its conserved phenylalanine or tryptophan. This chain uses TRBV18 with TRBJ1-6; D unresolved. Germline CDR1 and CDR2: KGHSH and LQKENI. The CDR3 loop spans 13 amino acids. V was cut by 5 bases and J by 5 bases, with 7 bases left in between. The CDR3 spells CASSLGDNSPLHS. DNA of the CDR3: TGTGCCAGCTCATTGGGCGATAATTCACCCCTCCACTCT.

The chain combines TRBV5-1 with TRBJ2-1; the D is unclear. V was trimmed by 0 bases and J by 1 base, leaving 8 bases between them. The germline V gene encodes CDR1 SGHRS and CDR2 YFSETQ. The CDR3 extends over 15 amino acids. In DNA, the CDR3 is TGCGCCAGCAGCTTGGCCCCCGATTCCTACAATGAGCAGTTCTTC. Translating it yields CASSLAPDSYNEQFF.

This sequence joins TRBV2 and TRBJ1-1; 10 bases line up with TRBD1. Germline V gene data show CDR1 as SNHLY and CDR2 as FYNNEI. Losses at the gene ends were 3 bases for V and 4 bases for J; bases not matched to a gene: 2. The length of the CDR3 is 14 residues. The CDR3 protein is CASSETGGVTEAFF. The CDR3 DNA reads TGTGCCAGCAGTGAGACAGGGGGCGTCACTGAAGCTTTCTTT. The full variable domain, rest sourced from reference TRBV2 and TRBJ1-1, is EPEVTQTPSHQVTQMGQEVILRCVPISNHLYFYWYRQILGQKVEFLVSFYNNEISEKSEIFDDQFSVERPDGSNFTLKIRSTKLEDSAMYFCASSETGGVTEAFFGQGTRLTVV.

The chain's CDR3 is CATSRPLKGRDFSTDTQYF. CDR3 nucleotide sequence: TGTGCCACCAGCAGACCCCTAAAGGGGCGGGACTTCAGCACAGATACGCAGTATTTT. The rearrangement joins TRBV15 to TRBJ2-3; TRBD2 might be the D (6 bases). Germline CDR1 and CDR2: LNHNV and YYDKDF (reference sequence). V lost 2 bases and J lost 0, with 21 bases in between. CDR3 size: 19 residues.

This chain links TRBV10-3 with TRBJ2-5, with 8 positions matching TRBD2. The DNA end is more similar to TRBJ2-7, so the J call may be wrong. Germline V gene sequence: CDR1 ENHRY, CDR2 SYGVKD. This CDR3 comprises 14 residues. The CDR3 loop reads CAISSGGYSYEQYF. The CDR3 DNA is TGTGCCATCAGTAGCGGGGGTTACTCCTACGAGCAGTACTTC.